This T cell receptor beta chain stems from a study of cytomegalovirus exposure and HLA in healthy donors. The V gene end was trimmed by 4 bases and the J gene end by 5 bases; junction bases not matched to a gene: 5. The germline CDR1 and CDR2 sequences are MNHNS and SASEGT. The CDR3 runs 15 residues. Vbeta (60) and Jbeta (13) primers were used in the PCR. TCRdb's table, derived via immunoSEQ multiplex PCR, lists solely in-frame clones and lacks some. The sample has around 140,000 clones, 66% seen once. Study observations and caveats: A missense DCLRE1C variant was associated with V- and J-gene trimming of TCR beta chains in a later analysis, and an independent cohort replicated the association.

Comment on this clone: Its antigen is undetermined.

The receptor was isolated from a woman aged 60-70 years in good health and CMV-seronegative. Specimen: PBMCs. V and J are TRBV6-1 and TRBJ2-2; TRBD1 matches 9 bases. CDR3 loop: CASSVGTGHTGELFF. The CDR3, as DNA: TGTGCCAGCAGTGTGGGGACAGGGCATACCGGGGAGCTGTTTTTT.